This T cell receptor (beta chain) was profiled in a study of blood T cell repertoires in COVID-19. The CDR3 contains 13 residues. Germline V gene sequence: CDR1 LGHNT, CDR2 FRNRAP. Germline trimming cut 7 bases from V and 6 bases from J; bases unmatched to any gene: 7. Method: immunoSEQ multiplex PCR; TCRdb's copy keeps in-frame clones and lacks some. The sample records about 220,000 clones, 75% to 90% being singletons. Sequencing used PBMCs or T cells enriched from blood (not recorded which). This chain links TRBV12-5 with TRBJ2-7, with 9 bases fitting TRBD2. This clonotype was obtained from a woman in her late teens or twenties in a cohort exposed to, infected with or recovered from COVID-19 (not recorded which). Here the CDR3 reads CASAVREGVEQYF. The CDR3 DNA follows: TGTGCTAGTGCAGTGCGGGAGGGTGTCGAGCAGTACTTC.